These 8 T cell receptor beta chains originate from one sample sequenced in a study of T cells in Graves' hyperthyroidism and ophthalmopathy. Researchers took RNA transcripts and amplified the TCR beta CDR3 regions from them. HTBI primers drove first-round RT-PCR of the TCR CDR3. A single record per CDR3 protein comes from TCRdb applying MiXCR to the multiplex PCR reads. Of around 540,000 distinct CDR3 sequences listed, roughly 50% are singletons. The sequenced sample was peripheral blood or thyroid tissue (not recorded which). The receptors derive from a woman in her late teens or twenties with Graves' hyperthyroidism.

In nucleotides, the CDR3 is TGTGCCAGCAGCCCCCCCCGTTATTACGAGCAGTACTTC. Protein: CASSPPRYYEQYF. V and J are TRBV7-9 and TRBJ2-7, with D unresolved. The CDR3 has 13 residues. Germline CDR1 and CDR2: SEHNR and FQNEAQ (reference sequence). The V end lost 5 bases, the J end lost 4 bases, and 12 bases lay between the germline ends. Looking up the rest from reference TRBV7-9 and TRBJ2-7 gives the full variable domain: DTGVSQNPRHKITKRGQNVTFRCDPISEHNRLYWYRQTLGQGPEFLTYFQNEAQLEKSRLLSDRFSAERPKGSFSTLEIQRTEQGDSAMYLCASSPPRYYEQYFGPGTRLTVT.

This clonotype was counted many times. The chain combines TRBV10-3 with TRBJ2-5, with a weak D call TRBD1 (6 bases). Germline V gives CDR1 ENHRY, CDR2 SYGVKD. CDR3 length equals 15 residues. V was cut by 3 bases and J by 5 bases, with 16 bases left in between. CDR3 bases: TGTGCCATCAGTGACGACCCACAGGGACGGGAGACCCAGTACTTC. Amino acid sequence: CAISDDPQGRETQYF.

This sequence joins TRBV7-3 and TRBJ1-1; D gene unclear. Germline loops: CDR1 SGHTA, CDR2 FQGTGA. The CDR3 loop spans 15 amino acids. Trimming left V 5 bases short and J 1 base short, with 14 bases between. CDR3 region: CASSRKEGRNTEAFF. CDR3 bases: TGTGCCAGCAGCCGAAAGGAGGGTCGGAACACTGAAGCTTTCTTT.

The rearrangement links TRBV2 to TRBJ1-2; no clear D. The CDR3 is 14 amino acids. Trimming shortened V by 6 bases and J by 8 bases, and 19 bases separated the two germline ends. From germline, CDR1 is SNHLY and CDR2 FYNNEI. The CDR3 nucleotides are TGTGCCAGCAGACGATTAGGGAGGAGAGGCGGCTACACCTTC. This encodes CASRRLGRRGGYTF.

This clonotype has a single count. The rearrangement uses TRBV29-1 and TRBJ1-5; unclear D gene. CDR3 length: 12 residues. Trimming stripped 2 bases from V and 11 bases from J, with 13 bases between. The germline CDR1 and CDR2 sequences are SQVTM and ANQGSEA. This chain's CDR3 is CSVERARETQHF. As DNA, the CDR3 is TGCAGCGTTGAAAGGGCTAGGGAGACCCAGCATTTT.

Many counts were recorded for this clonotype. The chain links TRBV15 to TRBJ1-5, with a possible D match to TRBD1 (6 bases). The CDR3 totals 14 residues. Germline V gene data show CDR1 as LNHNV and CDR2 as YYDKDF (reference sequence). V lost 8 bases to trimming and J lost 0 bases, with 11 bases between them. CDR3 bases: TGTGCCACCCTAGGACAGTATAGCAATCAGCCCCAGCATTTT. This sequence encodes CATLGQYSNQPQHF.

To note about this clonotype: Germline and junction disagree at one end, which may indicate a read error. The chain combines TRBV7-9 with TRBJ1-3; 12 bases are a match to TRBD1. CDR3 size: 17 residues. Germline CDR1 is SEHNR and CDR2 is FQNEAQ (reference sequence). The CDR3 loop is CATSSRDRGLSGNTIYF. CDR3 bases: TGTGCCACCAGCTCTCGGGACAGGGGGCTGTCTGGAAACACCATATATTTT.

The J gene is TRBJ1-2, the V gene TRBV7-8; D is unresolved. V was shortened by 1 base and J by 3 bases, with 12 bases between the two germline ends. The germline V gene encodes CDR1 SGHVS and CDR2 FQNEAQ. CDR3 length: 15 amino acids. CDR3 residues: CASSLDGRGYYGYTF. The CDR3 DNA sequence: TGTGCCAGCAGCTTAGATGGGCGCGGCTACTATGGCTACACCTTC.